The rows below give T cell receptor beta chains drawn from one sample of a study of Graves' ophthalmopathy and Graves' hyperthyroidism. MiXCR was run by TCRdb on the multiplex PCR reads, yielding one entry per CDR3 protein. The table records 450,000 to 600,000 distinct CDR3 sequences, approximately 35% of them present only once. Sequencing input: peripheral blood or thyroid tissue (not recorded which). These receptors were collected from an adult man with Graves' hyperthyroidism. The CDR3 runs from the conserved cysteine through the conserved F or W. The D gene is left open where the match is weak. Expanded clones are given a class, and other clones once, few, many or no size at all.

D gene | J gene | clone size | V gene | CDR3 protein | CDR3 DNA
- | TRBJ1-5 | - | TRBV28 | CASKEENQPQHF | TGTGCCAGCAAGGAGGAGAATCAGCCCCAGCATTTT
- | TRBJ1-2 | - | TRBV7-9 | CASSLARVGSYGYTF | TGTGCCAGCAGCTTAGCCCGTGTCGGGTCCTATGGCTACACCTTC
TRBD1 | TRBJ1-2 | many | TRBV15 | CATSRDGTGIPRTYGYTF | TGTGCCACCAGCAGAGATGGGACAGGGATTCCTCGAACCTATGGCTACACCTTC
- | TRBJ1-1 | few | TRBV28 | CASSLLGATEAFF | TGTGCCAGCAGTTTACTTGGGGCGACTGAAGCTTTCTTT
- | TRBJ2-7 | many | TRBV20-1 | CSALSEGTDYEQYF | TGCAGTGCTCTTTCGGAGGGGACCGACTACGAGCAGTACTTC
TRBD1 | TRBJ1-2 | many | TRBV6-6 | CASSYSEHATGSDGYTF | TGTGCCAGCAGTTACTCCGAACACGCGACAGGGAGTGATGGCTACACCTTC
TRBD1 | TRBJ1-1 | - | TRBV10-3 | CAISVGQGHTEAFF | TGTGCCATCAGTGTGGGACAGGGCCACACTGAAGCTTTCTTT
- | TRBJ1-3 | - | TRBV5-1 | CASSSGTPSSGNTIYF | TGCGCCAGCAGCTCCGGGACACCGAGCTCTGGAAACACCATATATTTT
- | TRBJ2-7 | many | TRBV4-2 | CASSQDRGDGYEQYF | TGTGCCAGCAGCCAAGACAGGGGGGATGGCTACGAGCAGTACTTC
TRBD1 | TRBJ1-5 | - | TRBV6-5 | CASSQTGGDQPQHF | TGTGCCAGCAGTCAGACAGGGGGCGATCAGCCCCAGCATTTT
- | TRBJ2-1 | - | TRBV2 | CASSLTPSAYNEQFF | TGTGCCAGCAGCTTAACGCCTAGCGCGTACAATGAGCAGTTCTTC
- | TRBJ2-5 | many | TRBV19 | CASSVGHEETQYF | TGTGCCAGTAGTGTAGGACATGAAGAGACCCAGTACTTC
TRBD1 | TRBJ2-7 | - | TRBV25-1 | CASGAMGQGIYEQYF | TGTGCCAGCGGTGCAATGGGACAGGGGATTTACGAGCAGTACTTC
TRBD2 | TRBJ2-5 | few | TRBV29-1 | CSGSGAQETQYF | TGCAGCGGTAGCGGGGCACAAGAGACCCAGTACTTC
TRBD2 | TRBJ2-7 | many | TRBV13 | CASSLGLAGEYEQYF | TGTGCCAGCAGCTTAGGACTAGCGGGGGAATACGAGCAGTACTTC
- | TRBJ1-5 | few | TRBV6-5 | CASTRRSGHPYSNQPQHF | TGTGCCAGCACCAGACGATCGGGACACCCGTATAGCAATCAGCCCCAGCATTTT
- | TRBJ1-4 | - | TRBV16 | CASSLPGGVRDEKLFF | TGTGCCAGCAGCCTCCCTGGCGGGGTTCGGGATGAAAAACTGTTTTTT
TRBD1 | TRBJ1-1 | - | TRBV7-9 | CASSASGTETMNTEAFF | TGTGCCAGCTCAGCATCCGGGACAGAGACCATGAACACTGAAGCTTTCTTT
- | TRBJ1-2 | - | TRBV5-1 | CASSGEQVTDGYTF | TGTGCCAGCAGCGGCGAACAGGTAACTGATGGCTACACCTTC
- | TRBJ2-7 | - | TRBV15 | CATTAPSGYEQYF | TGTGCCACCACAGCCCCCAGTGGGTACGAGCAGTACTTC
- | TRBJ2-1 | - | TRBV10-1 | CASSAGLTNEQFF | TGCGCCAGCAGTGCCGGGTTAACGAATGAGCAGTTCTTC
- | TRBJ1-4 | many | TRBV12-3/TRBV12-4 | CASSLPGEKLFF | TGTGCCAGCAGTCTCCCGGGTGAAAAACTGTTTTTT
TRBD2 | TRBJ2-1 | - | TRBV7-3 | CASSSGTSGRGTYNEQFF | TGTGCCAGCAGCTCCGGGACTAGCGGGAGGGGAACCTACAATGAGCAGTTCTTC
- | TRBJ2-7 | - | TRBV3-1 | CASSQGSFYEQYF | TGTGCCAGCAGCCAAGGATCATTCTACGAGCAGTACTTC
- | TRBJ1-2 | many | TRBV29-1 | CSVEWGSNYGYTF | TGCAGCGTTGAATGGGGATCTAACTATGGCTACACCTTC
- | TRBJ1-1 | - | TRBV7-9 | CASSSGGNEASF | TGTGCCAGCAGCTCGGGCGGAAATGAAGCTTCCTTT
TRBD1 | TRBJ2-5 | - | TRBV5-1 | CASSATGTGAKETQYF | TGCGCCAGCAGTGCGACCGGGACAGGGGCGAAAGAGACCCAGTACTTC
- | TRBJ2-7 | - | TRBV7-9 | CASRQNYEQYF | TGTGCCAGCAGGCAGAATTACGAGCAGTACTTC
- | TRBJ1-2 | - | TRBV10-3 | CATNPDHTDGYTF | TGCGCCACCAACCCGGACCATACGGATGGCTACACCTTC
- | TRBJ1-1 | few | TRBV6-5 | CASSVSRPNTEAFF | TGTGCCAGCAGTGTTTCCCGCCCGAACACTGAAGCTTTCTTT
- | TRBJ2-5 | - | TRBV29-1 | CSVEEGGAGQETQYF | TGCAGCGTTGAAGAAGGGGGGGCCGGCCAAGAGACCCAGTACTTC
TRBD1 | TRBJ2-7 | few | TRBV6-6 | CASSYTAGQGPTYEQYF | TGTGCCAGCAGTTACACCGCTGGACAGGGTCCCACCTACGAGCAGTACTTC
- | TRBJ1-6 | many | TRBV10-3 | CAIRKSDRNSPLHF | TGTGCCATCAGAAAAAGTGACAGGAATTCACCCCTCCACTTT
- | TRBJ2-7 | - | TRBV29-1 | CSVSLGHEQYF | TGCAGCGTCTCCCTAGGGCACGAGCAGTACTTC